Presented here are 15 T cell receptor beta chains from one specimen sequenced in a study of cytomegalovirus exposure and HLA in healthy donors. It was with 60 Vbeta and 13 Jbeta primers that the PCR ran. The data were produced by immunoSEQ multiplex PCR, yet TCRdb's version contains in-frame clones alone and is incomplete. The table includes tens of thousands of clones, 65% to 70% detected once. Sequences were obtained from PBMCs. All receptors come from a male donor in good health and CMV-seropositive.

This clone appeared a few times. The chain employs TRBV6-6 and TRBJ1-2, with D perhaps matching TRBD1 (5 bases). The CDR3 loop spans 15 amino acids. The V gene lost 6 bases and the J gene lost 6 bases, with 20 bases spanning the gap. The germline V gene encodes CDR1 MNHNY and CDR2 SVGAGI (reference sequence). The CDR3 coding sequence is TGTGCCAGCAGCCAGGGATTCGGCTATAATGATGGCTACACCTTC. Translating it yields CASSQGFGYNDGYTF.

This clone has more than one count but fewer than ten. The CDR3 protein is CASSPSRGTEKLFF. The CDR3 DNA follows: TGTGCCAGCTCACCAAGCAGGGGTACTGAAAAACTGTTTTTT. This chain links TRBV18 with TRBJ1-4, with D possibly matching TRBD1 (6 bases). The germline gives CDR1 KGHSH, CDR2 LQKENI. Trimming stripped 2 bases from V and 7 bases from J, with 11 bases between. This CDR3 has 14 residues.

This clone has only a few counts. The chain joins TRBV5-4 to TRBJ2-7; 10 bases match TRBD2. This CDR3 is built from 14 residues. Trimming took 3 bases from V and 3 from J; bases not matched to a gene: 3. Germline values: CDR1 SGHNT, CDR2 YYREEE (reference sequence). The DNA of the CDR3 is TGTGCCAGCAGCTGGGCTAGCGGGAGCTACGAGCAGTACTTC. Translated, it gives CASSWASGSYEQYF.

The rearrangement joins TRBV7-8 to TRBJ2-7; 11 nucleotides match TRBD1. This CDR3 is built from 18 residues. Per germline, CDR1 SGHVS and CDR2 FQNEAQ. V lost 1 base, J lost 4 bases, and 12 bases stayed unmatched. CDR3 region: CASSLGTGGSPVAYEQYF. The DNA for the CDR3 is TGTGCCAGCAGCTTAGGGACAGGGGGCTCCCCGGTAGCATACGAGCAGTACTTC.

V is TRBV10-3 and J is TRBJ1-2; 10 bases fit TRBD1. The CDR3 runs 15 residues. CDR1 ENHRY and CDR2 SYGVKD come from the germline V gene. With V trimmed by 6 bases and J by 5 bases, 9 bases remained unmatched. The chain's CDR3 is CAISPTGGAGYGYTF. CDR3 DNA: TGTGCCATCAGCCCGACAGGGGGCGCAGGGTATGGCTACACCTTC.

The chain carries TRBV5-1 and TRBJ2-7, with TRBD2 matching over 16 bases. The CDR3 covers 16 residues. Trimming removed 4 bases from V and 4 bases from J; junction bases left unmatched: 5. The germline V gene has CDR1 SGHRS and CDR2 YFSETQ. The CDR3 DNA sequence: TGCGCCAGCAGCCCGGGACTAGCGGGAGGGTTGTACGAGCAGTACTTC. This gives the protein CASSPGLAGGLYEQYF.

The chain recombines TRBV6-5 with TRBJ2-7; tentatively, D is TRBD1 (5 bases). CDR1 and CDR2 from the germline V gene are MNHEY and SVGAGI. The CDR3 contains 16 residues. V dropped 4 bases and J dropped 3 bases, with 19 bases sitting between them. The CDR3 nucleotides read TGTGCCAGCAGTTCCCGCCTAAAGTCCAGGGACTACGAGCAGTACTTC. Its translation is CASSSRLKSRDYEQYF.

The genes are TRBV2 and TRBJ2-3; D gene ambiguous. V lost 4 bases, J lost 1 base, and 6 bases lay in between. The length of the CDR3 is 13 residues. Germline assignment: CDR1 SNHLY and CDR2 FYNNEI. CDR3 in DNA: TGTGCCAGCAGTGGAGAACGCACAGATACGCAGTATTTT. This gives the protein CASSGERTDTQYF.

V and J are TRBV18 and TRBJ1-5; TRBD1 matches 10 bases. This CDR3 is built from 15 residues. Germline assignment: CDR1 KGHSH and CDR2 LQKENI. Unmatched junction bases numbered 3, after V lost 3 bases and J lost 4 bases. The CDR3 reads CASSPAGQGNQPQHF. As DNA, the CDR3 is TGTGCCAGCTCACCTGCGGGACAGGGGAATCAGCCCCAGCATTTT.

In regard to this clone: Other DNA sequences in the sample encode the same CDR3. The V call is TRBV29-1, the J call TRBJ1-1; possibly TRBD1 for D (6 bases). Looked up from germline, CDR1 is SQVTM and CDR2 is ANQGSEA. The V gene lost 6 bases and the J gene lost 0 bases, with 8 bases spanning the gap. This CDR3 region has 12 residues. Here the CDR3 DNA reads TGCAGCGTCGGACAGATGAACACTGAAGCTTTCTTT. This gives the protein CSVGQMNTEAFF.

The rearrangement joins TRBV7-2 to TRBJ1-2, with 7 bases lining up with TRBD1. The CDR3 extends over 15 amino acids. The V gene's germline CDR1 is SGHTA and CDR2 FQGNSA. The junction had 8 bases not matched to a gene; V was cut back by 5 bases and J by 2 bases. The CDR3 DNA follows: TGTGCCAGCAGCCAAGACACAGGGGAGAACTATGGCTACACCTTC. Amino acids: CASSQDTGENYGYTF.

This rearrangement joins TRBV11-2 to TRBJ2-7; TRBD1 agrees at 8 bases. V was pared by 3 bases and J by 0 bases, with 10 bases of the junction left unmatched. Per the germline V gene, CDR1 is SGHAT and CDR2 is FQNNGV. This CDR3 contains 17 residues. The CDR3 sequence: CASSLGAGGPFSYEQYF. CDR3 nucleotide sequence: TGTGCCAGCAGCTTGGGGGCAGGGGGCCCGTTCTCCTACGAGCAGTACTTC.

The J gene is TRBJ2-3, the V gene TRBV27; weak D call: TRBD2 (5 bases). V lost 5 bases to trimming and J lost 3 bases, with 12 bases between them. Germline CDR1 and CDR2: MNHEY and SMNVEV (reference sequence). The CDR3 consists of 14 residues. As DNA, the CDR3 is TGTGCCAGCAGTCTTTCTAGCAGTACAGATACGCAGTATTTT. Translating gives CASSLSSSTDTQYF.

The genes are TRBV7-9 and TRBJ1-2; D is possibly TRBD1 (6 bases). The CDR3 sequence is 13 residues long. Germline V gives CDR1 SEHNR, CDR2 FQNEAQ (reference sequence). The V end lost 6 bases, the J end lost 5 bases, and 13 bases lay between the germline ends. CDR3 sequence: CASSTDRQYGYTF. The CDR3 nucleotides are TGTGCCAGCAGTACCGACAGGCAATATGGCTACACCTTC.

The V call is TRBV7-9, the J call TRBJ2-3, with 8 bases fitting TRBD1. The ends lost 1 base at V and 0 bases at J; junction bases unmatched: 6. Germline-derived CDR1 and CDR2 are SEHNR and FQNEAQ (reference sequence). The CDR3 runs to 17 residues. CDR3 loop: CASSLDPGQGSTDTQYF. CDR3 in DNA: TGTGCCAGCAGCTTAGACCCTGGACAGGGAAGCACAGATACGCAGTATTTT.